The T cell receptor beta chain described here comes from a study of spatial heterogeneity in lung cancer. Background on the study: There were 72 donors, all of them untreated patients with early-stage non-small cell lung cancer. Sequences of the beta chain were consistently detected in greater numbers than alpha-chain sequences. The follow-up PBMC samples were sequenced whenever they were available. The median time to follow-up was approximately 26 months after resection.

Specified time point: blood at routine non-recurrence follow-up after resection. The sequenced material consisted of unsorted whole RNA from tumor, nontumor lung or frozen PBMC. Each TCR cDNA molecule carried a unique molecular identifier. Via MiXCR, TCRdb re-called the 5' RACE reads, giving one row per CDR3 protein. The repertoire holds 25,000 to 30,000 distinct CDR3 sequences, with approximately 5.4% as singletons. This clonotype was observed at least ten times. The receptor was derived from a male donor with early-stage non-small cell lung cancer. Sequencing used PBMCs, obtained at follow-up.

CDR3 in amino acids: CASSLNRAGELFF. DNA of the CDR3: TGTGCCAGCAGCTTAAACCGGGCCGGGGAGCTGTTTTTT. The chain couples TRBV11-1 to TRBJ2-2; D gene unclear. This CDR3 contains 13 residues. Germline CDR1 SGHAT, CDR2 FQDESV (reference sequence). Trimming left V 2 bases short and J 6 bases short, with 7 bases between.